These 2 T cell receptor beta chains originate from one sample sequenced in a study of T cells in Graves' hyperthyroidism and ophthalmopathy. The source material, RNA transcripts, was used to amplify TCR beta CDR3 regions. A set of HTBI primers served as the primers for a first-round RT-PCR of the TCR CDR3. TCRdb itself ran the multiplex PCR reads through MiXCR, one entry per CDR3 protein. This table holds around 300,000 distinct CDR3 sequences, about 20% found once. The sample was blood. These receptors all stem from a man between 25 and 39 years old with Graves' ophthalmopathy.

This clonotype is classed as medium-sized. The CDR3 nucleotides are TGTGCCAGCAGGGCCGTGAGGCGGGCCCGCTCTGGGGCCAACGTCCTGACTTTC. It codes for CASRAVRRARSGANVLTF. The chain joins TRBV11-1 to TRBJ2-6; maybe TRBD2 (5 bases). The CDR3 totals 18 residues. Germline V CDR1 and CDR2: SGHAT, FQDESV (reference sequence). The V end lost 6 bases, the J end lost 0 bases, and 18 bases lay between the germline ends.

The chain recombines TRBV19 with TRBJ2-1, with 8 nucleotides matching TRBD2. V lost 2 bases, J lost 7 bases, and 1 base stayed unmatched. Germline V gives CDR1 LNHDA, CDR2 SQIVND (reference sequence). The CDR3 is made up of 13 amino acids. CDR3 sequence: CASSISSGNEQFF. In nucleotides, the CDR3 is TGTGCCAGTAGTATATCTAGCGGGAATGAGCAGTTCTTC.